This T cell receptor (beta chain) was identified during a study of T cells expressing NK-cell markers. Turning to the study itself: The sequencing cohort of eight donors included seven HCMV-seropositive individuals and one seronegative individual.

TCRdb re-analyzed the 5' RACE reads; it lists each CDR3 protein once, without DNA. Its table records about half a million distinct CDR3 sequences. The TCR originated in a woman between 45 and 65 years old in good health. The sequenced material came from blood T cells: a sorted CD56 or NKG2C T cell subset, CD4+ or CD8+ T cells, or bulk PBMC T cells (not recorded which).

CDR3 protein: CASSFVGPGLFF. The rearrangement uses TRBV12-3 or TRBV12-4 and TRBJ2-1; the D call of TRBD1 rests on TCRdb alone, since no DNA is present to check it. This CDR3 is 12 amino acids long.